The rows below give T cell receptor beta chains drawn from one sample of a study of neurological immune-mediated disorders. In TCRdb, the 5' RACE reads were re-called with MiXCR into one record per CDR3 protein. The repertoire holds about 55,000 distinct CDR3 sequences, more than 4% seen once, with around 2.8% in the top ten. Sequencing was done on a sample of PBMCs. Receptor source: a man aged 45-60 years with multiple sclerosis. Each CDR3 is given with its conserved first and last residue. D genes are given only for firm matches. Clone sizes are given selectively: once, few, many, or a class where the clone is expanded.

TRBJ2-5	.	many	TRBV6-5	TGTGCCAGCAGTTACTCGAAAGGGACTGGGGAGACCCAGTACTTC	CASSYSKGTGETQYF
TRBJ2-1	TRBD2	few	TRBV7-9	TGTGCCAGCAGCTTAGTAGCGGGAAGCTCCTACAATGAGCAGTTCTTC	CASSLVAGSSYNEQFF
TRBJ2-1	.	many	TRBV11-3	TGTGCCAGCAGCTTAGGACGGTACAATGAGCAGTTCTTC	CASSLGRYNEQFF
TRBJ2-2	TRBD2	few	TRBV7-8	TGTGCCAGCAGCCCACCGCTAGCGGGGGCCACCGGGGAGCTGTTTTTT	CASSPPLAGATGELFF
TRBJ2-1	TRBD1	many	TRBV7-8	TGTGCCAGCAGCCTCGACAGGGGTCCCTACAATGAGCAGTTCTTC	CASSLDRGPYNEQFF
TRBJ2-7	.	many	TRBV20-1	TGCAGTGCTAGCGATTCTGTGGGGGGAACGTACGAGCAGTACTTC	CSASDSVGGTYEQYF
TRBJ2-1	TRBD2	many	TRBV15	TGTGCCACCAGCAGAACCCCTGGGACTAGCGGGAGTCACGGTAGTGAGCAGTTCTTC	CATSRTPGTSGSHGSEQFF
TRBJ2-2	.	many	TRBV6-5	TGTGCCAGCACTCAGAATCCCACCGGGGAGCTGTTTTTT	CASTQNPTGELFF
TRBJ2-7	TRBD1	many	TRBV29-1	TGCAGCGTTGCCCGGGACAGAGGAGGCTACGAGCAGTACTTC	CSVARDRGGYEQYF
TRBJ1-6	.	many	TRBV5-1	TGCGCCAGCAGCTTGACACCTACCCATTATAATTCACCCCTCCACTTT	CASSLTPTHYNSPLHF
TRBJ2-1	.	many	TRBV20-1	TGCAGTGCTAGAGAGCAGGGAGCCAGTGGGAATGAGCAGTTCTTC	CSAREQGASGNEQFF
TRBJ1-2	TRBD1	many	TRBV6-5	TGTGCCAGCAGTTACTCGACAGGGAATTACGGCTACACCTTC	CASSYSTGNYGYTF
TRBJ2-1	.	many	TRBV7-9	TGTGCCAGCAGCTTTCGTGAAGGGGTGGGGGCGAACAATGAGCAGTTCTTC	CASSFREGVGANNEQFF
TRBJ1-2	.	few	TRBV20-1	TGCAGTGCTATACCAGTGGGGTATGGCTACACCTTC	CSAIPVGYGYTF
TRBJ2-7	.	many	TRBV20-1	TGCAGTGCTAGAGACATTCCCCCGGATCACGAGCAGTACTTC	CSARDIPPDHEQYF
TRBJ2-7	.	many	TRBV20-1	TGCAGTGCTAGGGCCGAGACCTCCTACGAGCAGTACTTC	CSARAETSYEQYF
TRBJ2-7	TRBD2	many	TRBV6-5	TGTGCCAGCACCCAAGCCGGGACTAGCGGTCGCAAGTACTTC	CASTQAGTSGRKYF
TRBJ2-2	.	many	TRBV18	TGTGCCAGCTCACCCACGGACAGTAATACCGGGGAGCTGTTTTTT	CASSPTDSNTGELFF
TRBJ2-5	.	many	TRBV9	TGTGCCAGCAGCGTAGGACGTATCCAAGAGACCCAGTACTTC	CASSVGRIQETQYF
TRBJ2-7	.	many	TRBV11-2	TGTGCCAGCAGAGAATTGAGGCGGGTGAGCTCCTACGAGCAGTACTTC	CASRELRRVSSYEQYF
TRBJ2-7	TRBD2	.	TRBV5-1	TGCGCCAGCAGCTGGCGGGAGGGTTACGAGCAGTACTTC	CASSWREGYEQYF
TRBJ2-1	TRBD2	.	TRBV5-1	TGCGCCAGCAGCTTCGGGCGGGGGAACAATGAGCAGTTCTTC	CASSFGRGNNEQFF
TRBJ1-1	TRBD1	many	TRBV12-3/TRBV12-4	TGTGCCAGCAGTTCGCCCGACAGGGAGTCCAAAGAAACTGAAGCTTTCTTT	CASSSPDRESKETEAFF
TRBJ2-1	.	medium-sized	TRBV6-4	TGTGCCAGCAGTGACTCGGGGTACAATGAGCAGTTCTTC	CASSDSGYNEQFF
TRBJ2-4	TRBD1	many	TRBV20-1	TGCAGTGCTAGAGTTCAGACAGGGTTCAAAAACATTCAGTACTTC	CSARVQTGFKNIQYF
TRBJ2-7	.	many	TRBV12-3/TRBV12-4	TGTGCCAGCAGTCGGTGGGGCTACGAGCAGTACTTC	CASSRWGYEQYF
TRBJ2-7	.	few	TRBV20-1	TGCAGTGCTAGGTTAGCAGAGGGAGCGGGTCAGATCTACGAGCAGTACTTC	CSARLAEGAGQIYEQYF
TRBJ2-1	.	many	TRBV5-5	TGTGCCAGCAGCTTGCCCCGTAGCTCCTACAATGAGCAGTTCTTC	CASSLPRSSYNEQFF